Following are 20 T cell receptor beta chains from one sample sequenced in a study of blood T cells in healthy people across ages (dated by TCRdb to the mid-2010s). Libraries came from 5' RACE. TCRdb shows the sequencer as Illumina HiSeq 2500. A second PCR of roughly 6 to 12 cycles was performed with a sample-barcoded 5' primer and a J-beta primer mix. TCRdb applied fastp at Q25 and MiXCR to the public reads, then kept only in-frame beta chains. Entries are consolidated by CDR3 protein sequence, retaining the most common genes and DNA. This sample lists 850,000 to 1,000,000 distinct CDR3 sequences; roughly 47% were detected once. About a fifth of the sample is held by the ten biggest clonotypes. Sequencing was carried out using blood. These receptors came from a woman aged 55 to 70 in good health.

The sample holds one count of this clonotype. V and J are TRBV20-1 and TRBJ1-1; maybe TRBD1 (6 bases). Trimming left V 6 bases short and J 7 bases short, with 18 bases between. The germline gives CDR1 DFQATT, CDR2 SNEGSKA (reference sequence). The CDR3 sequence is 13 residues long. CDR3 nucleotide sequence: TGCAGTGCCATTCAAACAGGGACCAATGAAGCTTTCTTT. Protein product: CSAIQTGTNEAFF.

This rearrangement joins TRBV18 to TRBJ1-6; D not resolved. CDR1 KGHSH and CDR2 LQKENI come from the germline V gene. The V end lost 0 bases, the J end lost 14 bases, and 17 bases lay between the germline ends. This CDR3 has 15 amino acids. As DNA, the CDR3 is TGTGCCAGCTCACCACCTTTTGGAGAGAGTAGGTCCCTCCACTTT. Its translation: CASSPPFGESRSLHF.

V gene TRBV5-1 combines with J gene TRBJ2-5, with 9 bases that match TRBD2. The CDR3 has 16 amino acids. The V and J ends lost 4 bases and 5 bases, in that order; junction bases with no gene match: 12. Germline loops: CDR1 SGHRS, CDR2 YFSETQ. The CDR3 here is CASSGLSGRIAETQYF. The DNA of the CDR3 is TGCGCCAGCAGCGGGCTTAGCGGGAGAATCGCGGAGACCCAGTACTTC.

The V and J genes are TRBV9 and TRBJ2-1; possible D gene TRBD2, 6 bases. Trimming took off 1 base at V and 0 bases at J, with 11 bases between the two ends. Per the germline V gene, CDR1 is SGDLS and CDR2 is YYNGEE. The CDR3 length is 16 residues. The CDR3 DNA follows: TGTGCCAGCAGCGTACTAGCGTCCTCCTCCTACAATGAGCAGTTCTTC. Protein product: CASSVLASSSYNEQFF.

This chain joins TRBV6-5 and TRBJ2-5; weak D call: TRBD2 (6 bases). Gene TRBJ2-7 matches the end of the DNA better, so the J call may be wrong. CDR1 and CDR2 from the germline V gene are MNHEY and SVGAGI. CDR3 length: 14 amino acids. The CDR3 here is CASSAGERAYEQYF. CDR3 coding DNA: TGTGCCAGCAGTGCCGGGGAGCGGGCCTACGAGCAGTACTTC.

The rearrangement joins TRBV4-1 to TRBJ2-1, with 8 bases lining up with TRBD1. Germline trimming cut 2 bases from V and 5 bases from J; bases unmatched to any gene: 8. Germline CDR1 is MGHRA and CDR2 is YSYEKL. The CDR3 covers 16 residues. CDR3 residues: CASSQNQGAGNNEQFF. DNA of the CDR3: TGCGCCAGCAGCCAAAACCAGGGGGCCGGCAACAATGAGCAGTTCTTC.

The rearrangement links TRBV7-6 to TRBJ2-3; the match to TRBD2 covers 8 bases. Trimming at V came to 6 bases and at J to 6 bases, leaving 11 bases not matched to a gene. This CDR3 region has 15 residues. Germline V CDR1 and CDR2: SGHVS, FNYEAQ. The CDR3: CASSLGNSGTDTQYF. The CDR3 DNA follows: TGTGCCAGCAGTCTAGGGAATAGCGGGACGGATACGCAGTATTTT.

The V gene is TRBV9, the J gene TRBJ2-1; no definite D call. CDR1 SGDLS and CDR2 YYNGEE come from the germline V gene. V lost 0 bases, J lost 3 bases, and 10 bases lay in between. The CDR3 totals 15 residues. The CDR3 region has the DNA TGTGCCAGCAGCGTAGAAGGTGCCAGCTACAATGAGCAGTTCTTC. Translation gives CASSVEGASYNEQFF.

The J gene is TRBJ2-7, the V gene TRBV14; D is unresolved. The CDR3 contains 13 residues. With 0 bases removed from V and 4 bases from J, the gap between germline ends came to 7 bases. Germline-derived CDR1 and CDR2 are SGHDN and FVKESK. The CDR3 nucleotides are TGTGCCAGCAGCCAAGATACGCGGTACGAGCAGTACTTC. Translating it yields CASSQDTRYEQYF.

The V gene is TRBV20-1, the J gene TRBJ2-1; no clear D. This CDR3 comprises 12 residues. From germline, CDR1 is DFQATT and CDR2 SNEGSKA (reference sequence). Trimming took off 3 bases at V and 6 bases at J, with 9 bases between the two ends. CDR3 sequence: CSARDHLNEQFF. The CDR3 DNA reads as TGCAGTGCTAGGGACCACCTCAATGAGCAGTTCTTC.

The V gene is TRBV5-5, the J gene TRBJ2-1, with a tentative D call TRBD2 (6 bases). Deletions cut 4 bases from V and 6 bases from J, with 23 bases between. This CDR3 has 17 residues. CDR1 is SGHKS and CDR2 is YYEKEE in the germline V gene (reference sequence). For the CDR3, the DNA is TGTGCCAGCAGCATCCGAACCGGGACTCGAAGGCCCAATGAGCAGTTCTTC. It yields the protein CASSIRTGTRRPNEQFF.

The chain links TRBV4-2 to TRBJ2-3; D might be TRBD2 (5 bases). CDR3 length: 21 residues. Germline values: CDR1 LGHNA, CDR2 YNFKEQ. Trimming left V 1 base short and J 0 bases short, with 26 bases between. CDR3 region: CASSQAMRRAGRSSSTDTQYF. CDR3 coding DNA: TGTGCCAGCAGCCAAGCAATGCGGCGGGCGGGTCGGTCCTCTAGCACAGATACGCAGTATTTT.

This chain uses TRBV2 with TRBJ1-5; D not certain. V gave up 3 bases and J gave up 7 bases, with 13 bases separating them. The CDR3 totals 14 residues. The germline gives CDR1 SNHLY, CDR2 FYNNEI. This CDR3 reads CASSDYLSAQPQHF. As DNA, the CDR3 is TGTGCCAGCAGTGACTATTTATCCGCGCAGCCCCAGCATTTT.

V is TRBV20-1 and J is TRBJ2-3, with TRBD1 matching 10 bases. V was pared by 5 bases and J by 6 bases, with 11 bases of the junction left unmatched. CDR1 and CDR2 from the germline V gene are DFQATT and SNEGSKA (reference sequence). This CDR3 contains 15 residues. The CDR3, as DNA: TGCAGTGCTCACCGCCGGGACAGGGGAGAGGATACGCAGTATTTT. It encodes CSAHRRDRGEDTQYF.

This clonotype was seen more than once but under ten times. This chain uses TRBV29-1 with TRBJ2-1; D perhaps matches TRBD2 (5 bases). V dropped 0 bases and J dropped 7 bases, with 22 bases sitting between them. Germline values: CDR1 SQVTM, CDR2 ANQGSEA. CDR3 size: 17 residues. The CDR3: CSVEDFAGMGSANEQFF. In nucleotides, the CDR3 is TGCAGCGTTGAAGATTTTGCGGGTATGGGGTCGGCAAATGAGCAGTTCTTC.

This clonotype was detected a few times. For the CDR3, the DNA is TGTGCCAGGAGGACTAGCGGGGTGTTGGGGACCCAGTACTTC. Translated, it gives CARRTSGVLGTQYF. The chain uses TRBV27 and TRBJ2-5; TRBD2 agrees at 12 bases. The V gene end was trimmed by 9 bases and the J gene end by 7 bases; junction bases not matched to a gene: 9. Germline loops: CDR1 MNHEY, CDR2 SMNVEV (reference sequence). There are 14 residues in the CDR3.

CDR3 nucleotides: TGTGCCAGCGGCAGGACAGCCACTAATGAAAAACTGTTTTTT. Protein product: CASGRTATNEKLFF. This chain links TRBV27 with TRBJ1-4; a weak D match, TRBD1 (6 bases). CDR3 length equals 14 residues. Germline-derived CDR1 and CDR2 are MNHEY and SMNVEV (reference sequence). V was cut by 8 bases and J by 2 bases, with 12 bases left in between.

This clonotype appeared many times. The CDR3 DNA is TGCAGCGCCACCGGACCCGTATTGGAGACCCAGTACTTC. Amino acid sequence: CSATGPVLETQYF. This chain connects TRBV29-1 to TRBJ2-5; D unclear. Germline-derived CDR1 and CDR2 are SQVTM and ANQGSEA. The CDR3 runs 13 residues. Trimming pared 7 bases from V and 5 bases from J, leaving 17 bases between.

In the case of this clonotype: A much larger clone lies a single base off, so this may be a read error. J is TRBJ2-1 and V is TRBV6-2 or TRBV6-3; 9 bases map to TRBD1. The DNA end is a closer match to TRBJ2-7, so the J assignment may be wrong. The length of the CDR3 is 15 residues. Germline CDR1 is MNHEY and CDR2 is SVGEGT. The CDR3 is CASSSGTGTYNEQYF. DNA of the CDR3: TGTGCCAGCAGTTCCGGGACAGGGACCTACAATGAGCAGTACTTC.

This sequence joins TRBV4-1 and TRBJ2-1; D is unclear. Trimming stripped 3 bases from V and 1 base from J, with 13 bases between. The length of the CDR3 is 16 residues. CDR1 is MGHRA and CDR2 is YSYEKL in the germline V gene. CDR3 bases: TGCGCCAGCAGCCAGGAATCTTCGCGGTCCTACAATGAGCAGTTCTTC. Translated, it gives CASSQESSRSYNEQFF.